This T cell receptor (beta chain) was obtained from a study of cytomegalovirus exposure and HLA in healthy donors. Looking at the study overall: There were about 85 million unique TCRs (from HLA-typed donors) in an early data release. Study-wide findings and caveats: Despite most TCR sequences being rare, some public TCRs occurred in many donors. 164 TCR beta chains were listed as cytomegalovirus-associated.

Primers included in the PCR were 60 Vbeta and 13 Jbeta primers. Here immunoSEQ multiplex PCR was the method, and the copy in TCRdb shows in-frame clones only, minus some. The table shows over 150,000 clones, with around 76% occurring only once. Regarding this clone: Its antigen is not known.

Donors sampled were nominally healthy, though unrecorded immune exposures were likely. This receptor was obtained from a man between 60 and 70 years old in good health and CMV-seronegative. Material for sequencing was PBMCs.

DNA of the CDR3: TGTGCCAGCAGCTTAGCCCTGAACAGGGGTGAAAAACTGTTTTTT. This codes for CASSLALNRGEKLFF. This chain links TRBV7-2 with TRBJ1-4; 7 bases agree with TRBD1. This CDR3 is built from 15 residues. The germline gives CDR1 SGHTA, CDR2 FQGNSA. Unmatched junction bases numbered 5, after V lost 0 bases and J lost 7 bases.